This T cell receptor beta chain was captured in a study of blood T cell repertoires in COVID-19. CDR1 is GTSNPN and CDR2 is SVGIG in the germline V gene (reference sequence). V was trimmed by 7 bases and J by 4 bases, leaving 17 bases between them. CDR3 length equals 14 residues. Clones were read by immunoSEQ multiplex PCR, and TCRdb kept only the in-frame ones, dropping some. Here the sample spans under 200,000 clones, 85% to 90% being singletons. Sequencing was carried out using peripheral blood. This sequence was found in a man younger than 35 with active or convalescent COVID-19. V is TRBV30 and J is TRBJ2-1, with D uncertain. The CDR3 coding sequence is TGTGCCTCCTTTTACAGTTATCCTTACAATGAGCAGTTCTTC. It encodes CASFYSYPYNEQFF.